Listed here is a single T cell receptor beta chain. Its antigen target is currently unknown. Qualities for individual bases were not recorded, and no much larger clone is one base off. This sample was taken from a study of shared clonotypes between healthy human individuals (dated by TCRdb to between 2020 and 2021). Describing the broader study: The cohort comprised a couple of women and a few men aged 18 to 49 years. The study deeply sequenced blood TCR repertoires of five healthy adults to estimate repertoire size and the extent of clonotype sharing between individuals. Libraries were prepared and TCR repertoires were sequenced by different laboratories using diverse techniques, in order to increase sequencing depth and limit assay-specific biases. Each donor's leukapheresis produced roughly between roughly 0.85 and 9.5 billion PBMCs.

The donors were healthy, HIV-negative adults with no recently reported acute infections or vaccinations. Only Caucasian adults living in Nashville, Tennessee, USA were represented among the donors. For unsorted samples, some 100 million PBMCs were counted and genomic DNA was extracted with the QIAamp DNA Blood Mini kit. Blood was collected by leukapheresis, and PBMCs were isolated by Ficoll-Histopaque density gradient centrifugation and then cryopreserved in liquid nitrogen vapor phase. CDR1 SQVTM and CDR2 ANQGSEA were looked up in the germline V gene. The CDR3, from cysteine to phenylalanine, totals 13 residues. The kept DNA is CDR3 alone, 39 bases in frame from the first base. V is pruned by 7 bases and J by 7 bases, leaving 11 bases of the junction without a gene match. Using the deep immunoSEQ assay, TCR CDR3 regions were amplified from genomic DNA by multiplex PCR. Extracted genomic DNA from each cell subset was distributed evenly across all wells of several immunoSEQ 96-well plates, and each plate was treated as a replicate. For unsorted PBMC, approximately 300 ng of genomic DNA, equivalent to around 30,000 T cell genomes, went into each replicate PCR. Ten immunoSEQ deep assay plates were used to sequence the unsorted PBMC genomic DNA. Purified libraries were quantified with a Qubit 3.0 fluorometer, sized on a Bioanalyzer 2100, and re-quantified with the KAPA Library Quantification kit. Each immunoSEQ 96-well plate was sequenced on its own single-read 150-cycle Illumina NextSeq 550 flow cell. Concerning the study's data processing: Because the immunoSEQ output included only junctional sequences and no quality scores, the filtering could not be the same as the filtering used for full-length reads. To assign V/J genes and CDR3, sequences were annotated using PyIR, a Python wrapper for IgBLAST v1.9, with IMGT germline references. Reads were removed for weak V/J assignments (E-value above 1e-6), missing CDR3, stop codons, out-of-frame junctions, or ambiguous translated residues. V3J clonotypes were defined by identical inferred V gene, J gene, and CDR3 amino acid sequence. The percentage overlap between two repertoires was calculated by dividing the number of shared unique clonotypes by the size of the smaller repertoire. Richness of each repertoire was evaluated using RTK rarefaction, the Chao1 estimator, and Recon v2.1 estimates of unobserved clonotypes. Entries here come from immuneACCESS through TCRdb and include only in-frame sequences with V and J called. Some clones fail to appear in such tables; in the studies checked, an unresolved V gene covers under half of the shortfall, and the cause of the remainder is unknown. V, J and clone size are those of that table, while D and trimming were read from the DNA. The sample records 450,000 to 600,000 clones, 79% of which are singletons. Jointly, the top ten make up approximately 12% of the sample.

The study at large found these results: Only blood was sampled, and tissue TCR repertoires likely differ from those in blood. Based on pairwise subsampling, the degree of clonotype sharing among donors was expected to be affected by sequencing depth. Because the study included a small number of donors, the genetic and exposure-history diversity represented was limited.

This receptor was obtained from a woman in her 40s in good health. Some clones in this sample may be carry-over from other donors' samples. This chain is built from TRBV29-1 and TRBJ2-7, with TRBD2 matching 9 junction bases. Material: PBMCs. The DNA sequence follows: TGCAGCGGCGGAAATAGCGGGAGCTGGGAGCAGTACTTC. Its product reads: CSGGNSGSWEQYF.